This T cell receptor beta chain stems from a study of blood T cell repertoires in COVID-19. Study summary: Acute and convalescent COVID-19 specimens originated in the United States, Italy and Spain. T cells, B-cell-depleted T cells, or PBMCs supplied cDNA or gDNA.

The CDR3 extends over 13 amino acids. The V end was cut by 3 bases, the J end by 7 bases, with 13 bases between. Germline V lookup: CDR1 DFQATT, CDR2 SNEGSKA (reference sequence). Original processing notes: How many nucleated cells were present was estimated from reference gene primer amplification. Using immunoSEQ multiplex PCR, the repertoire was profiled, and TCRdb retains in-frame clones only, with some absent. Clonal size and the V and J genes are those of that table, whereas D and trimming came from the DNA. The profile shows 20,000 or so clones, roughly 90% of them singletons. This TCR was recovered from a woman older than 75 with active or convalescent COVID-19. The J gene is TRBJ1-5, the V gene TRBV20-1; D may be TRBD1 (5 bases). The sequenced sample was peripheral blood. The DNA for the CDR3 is TGCAGTGCTAGTGTGCAGGGCGCACAGCCCCAGCATTTT. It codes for CSASVQGAQPQHF.